These T cell receptor beta chains were read from a single sample in a study of shared clonotypes between healthy human individuals. The data were produced by immunoSEQ multiplex PCR, yet TCRdb's version contains in-frame clones alone and is incomplete. This table has approximately 500,000 clones, about 96% appearing once. The sequenced sample consisted of naive CD4+ T cells sorted from blood. Source of these receptors: a woman in her 30s in good health. The CDR3 runs from the conserved cysteine through the conserved F or W. D genes are given only for firm matches. The size field is filled for only some rows; it gives once, few, many or a size class.

TRBV15	TRBD1	NA	TRBJ2-5	TGTGCCACCAGCAGAGTGGACAGGGCTGGAGAGACCCAGTACTTC	CATSRVDRAGETQYF
TRBV13	NA	NA	TRBJ2-7	TGTGCCAGCAGCTTAGGACAGGGTGGAGACCTTGGGCAGTACTTC	CASSLGQGGDLGQYF
TRBV25-1	NA	NA	TRBJ1-3	TGTGCCAGCGATGGGGGGCACGGAAACACCATATATTTT	CASDGGHGNTIYF
TRBV28	TRBD1	NA	TRBJ2-5	TGTGCCAGCAGTACACAACTCGGGACAGGGGTGTTGGAGACCCAGTACTTC	CASSTQLGTGVLETQYF
TRBV21-1	NA	NA	TRBJ1-2	TGTGCCAGCGGCAGGGACAGCTATGGCTACACCTTC	CASGRDSYGYTF
TRBV2	TRBD2	NA	TRBJ2-1	TGTGCCAGCAGTGAAAAGGGACTTAGCGGGGACTACAATGAGCAGTTCTTC	CASSEKGLSGDYNEQFF
TRBV27	TRBD1	NA	TRBJ1-3	TGTGCCAGCAGTTTCGACAGGGGACCGGGAAACACCATATATTTT	CASSFDRGPGNTIYF
TRBV18	TRBD2	NA	TRBJ2-7	TGTGCCAGCTCACGTTCGACTAGCGGGAGGTCCTACGAGCAGTACTTC	CASSRSTSGRSYEQYF
TRBV6-6	NA	NA	TRBJ2-7	TGTGCCAGCAGTACCTACAGGGCCTACGAGCAGTACTTC	CASSTYRAYEQYF
TRBV15	NA	NA	TRBJ2-1	TGTGCCACCAGCATTCATGGATTCTTAATCTACAATGAGCAGTTCTTC	CATSIHGFLIYNEQFF
TRBV28	NA	once	TRBJ1-1	TGTGCCAGCAGTTTAACTTCCCGGGACGGCACTGAAGCTTTCTTT	CASSLTSRDGTEAFF
TRBV11-2	TRBD1	NA	TRBJ1-2	TGTGCCAGCAGCCAGGACAGGAACTATGGCTACACCTTC	CASSQDRNYGYTF
TRBV5-1	NA	NA	TRBJ2-7	TGCGCCAGCAGCTTGGAGGGGAACTACGAGCAGTACTTC	CASSLEGNYEQYF
TRBV5-4	NA	NA	TRBJ2-6	TGTGCCAGCAGCTTGGGAGGGGCTGGGGCCAACGTCCTGACTTTC	CASSLGGAGANVLTF
TRBV5-1	NA	NA	TRBJ2-3	TGCGCCAGCAGCCCGAAGGACAGCTCTAGCACAGATACGCAGTATTTT	CASSPKDSSSTDTQYF
TRBV16	NA	NA	TRBJ1-5	TGTGCCAGCAGCCTGGGGACTCCGGATCAGCCCCAGCATTTT	CASSLGTPDQPQHF
TRBV11-2	NA	NA	TRBJ1-5	TGTGCCAGCAGCTTAGGGACCAATCAGCCCCAGCATTTT	CASSLGTNQPQHF